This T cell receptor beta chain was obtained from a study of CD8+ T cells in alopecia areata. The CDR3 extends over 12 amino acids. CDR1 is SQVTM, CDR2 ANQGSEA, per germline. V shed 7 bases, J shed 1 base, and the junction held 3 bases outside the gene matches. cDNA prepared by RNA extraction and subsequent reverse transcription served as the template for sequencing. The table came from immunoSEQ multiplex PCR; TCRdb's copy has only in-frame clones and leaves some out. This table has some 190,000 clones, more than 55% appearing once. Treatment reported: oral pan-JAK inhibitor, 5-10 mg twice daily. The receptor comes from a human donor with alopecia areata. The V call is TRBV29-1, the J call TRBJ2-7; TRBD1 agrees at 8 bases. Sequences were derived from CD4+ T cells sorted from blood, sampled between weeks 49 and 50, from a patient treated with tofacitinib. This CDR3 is CSGTGSSYEQYF. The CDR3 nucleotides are TGCAGCGGGACAGGGTCATCCTACGAGCAGTACTTC.